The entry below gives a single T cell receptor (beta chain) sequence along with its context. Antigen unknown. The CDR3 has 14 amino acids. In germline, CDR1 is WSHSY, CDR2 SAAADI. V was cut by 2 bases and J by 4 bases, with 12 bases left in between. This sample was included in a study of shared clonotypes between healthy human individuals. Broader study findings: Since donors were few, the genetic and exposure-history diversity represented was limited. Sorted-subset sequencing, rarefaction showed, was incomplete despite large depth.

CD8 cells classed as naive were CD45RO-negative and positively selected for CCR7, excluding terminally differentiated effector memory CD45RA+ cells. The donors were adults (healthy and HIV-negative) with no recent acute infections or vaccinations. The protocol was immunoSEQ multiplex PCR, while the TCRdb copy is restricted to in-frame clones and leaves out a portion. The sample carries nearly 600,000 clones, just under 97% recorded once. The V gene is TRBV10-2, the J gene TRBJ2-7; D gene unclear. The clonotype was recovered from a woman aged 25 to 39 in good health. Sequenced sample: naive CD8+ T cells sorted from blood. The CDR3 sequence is CASSEVGTQYEQYF. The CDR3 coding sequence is TGCGCCAGCAGTGAGGTGGGAACCCAATACGAGCAGTACTTC.